This paragraph reports one T cell receptor (beta chain). This entry belongs to a study of T-cell reconstitution after alpha-beta-depleted transplantation in children. Construction of the TCRbeta library involved unique molecular identifiers. TCRdb re-called the PCR reads with MiXCR, one entry per CDR3 protein. The sample includes about 500,000 distinct CDR3 sequences, about 31% of them seen just once. V lost 1 base and J lost 10, with 16 bases in between. Germline V lookup: CDR1 LGHNA, CDR2 YSLEER. The CDR3 is 14 residues long. The TCR sequence derives from a human donor who donated a stem cell graft to a child with aplastic anemia. The chain employs TRBV4-3 and TRBJ2-5, with a possible D match to TRBD2 (6 bases). Sequences were derived from PBMCs from the stem cell graft donor, sampled from the stem cell graft. The CDR3 sequence: CASSQGRKNGGQYF. Written as DNA, the CDR3 is TGCGCCAGCAGCCAAGGGAGGAAAAACGGGGGCCAGTACTTC.